The 29 T cell receptor beta chains presented below share a single source sample, sequenced in a study of blood T cell repertoires in COVID-19. Assay: immunoSEQ multiplex PCR; the TCRdb copy retains only in-frame clones and omits some. The sample holds 55,000 to 90,000 clones; about 80% are singletons and the top ten take more than 0.7%. Sample: peripheral blood. The receptors were gathered from a woman between 65 and 79 years old with acute or convalescent COVID-19.

The chain joins TRBV15 to TRBJ2-7; D is undetermined. CDR1 is LNHNV, CDR2 YYDKDF, per germline (reference sequence). This CDR3 is built from 13 residues. Trimming shortened V by 0 bases and J by 5 bases, and 8 bases separated the two germline ends. In DNA, the CDR3 is TGTGCCACCAGCAGAGAGGGCAGAAACGAGCAGTACTTC. Residues: CATSREGRNEQYF.

The chain links TRBV14 to TRBJ2-7; D call uncertain. The CDR3 contains 13 residues. Germline values: CDR1 SGHDN, CDR2 FVKESK. V was trimmed by 2 bases and J by 6 bases, leaving 11 bases between them. The CDR3 protein is CASSQTSSTEQYF. CDR3 sequence (DNA): TGTGCCAGCAGCCAAACTTCAAGCACCGAGCAGTACTTC.

CDR3 loop: CASSQDRNQVDTEAFF. CDR3 DNA: TGTGCCAGCAGCCAAGACCGAAATCAGGTGGACACTGAAGCTTTCTTT. The V and J genes are TRBV4-2 and TRBJ1-1; D remains unclear. Trimming removed 0 bases from V and 3 bases from J, with 14 bases in between. Germline-derived CDR1 and CDR2 are LGHNA and YNFKEQ. The CDR3 has 16 residues.

The chain is built from TRBV10-3 and TRBJ1-1; 10 bases are shared with TRBD1. The CDR3 contains 12 residues. Germline V gene lookup returns CDR1 ENHRY and CDR2 SYGVKD. V was pared by 8 bases and J by 5 bases, with 2 bases of the junction left unmatched. The CDR3 DNA is TGTGCCATCGGGACAGGGGTAACTGAAGCTTTCTTT. Encoded protein: CAIGTGVTEAFF.

In this sample, this clone turned up once. The chain combines TRBV11-3 with TRBJ2-3, with TRBD2 matching 11 bases. Germline V gene data show CDR1 as SGHNT and CDR2 as YENEEA. Trimming took 5 bases from V and 0 from J; bases not matched to a gene: 4. The CDR3 spans 16 residues. In nucleotides, the CDR3 is TGTGCCAGCAGCAAGGGACTAGCGGCTAGCACAGATACGCAGTATTTT. It specifies CASSKGLAASTDTQYF.

The rearrangement links TRBV10-1 to TRBJ2-7; 7 nucleotides agree with TRBD1. CDR3 length equals 13 residues. V dropped 10 bases and J dropped 3; count of bases not matched to a gene: 9. Germline assignment: CDR1 WNHNN and CDR2 SYGVQD (reference sequence). The CDR3, as DNA: TGCGCCATTTTAAGGACAGGAAACTACGAGCAGTACTTC. The encoded protein is CAILRTGNYEQYF.

Only a few counts were recorded for this clone. This chain joins TRBV12-3 or TRBV12-4 and TRBJ1-1; the match to TRBD1 covers 7 bases. V trimming: 5 bases; J trimming: 10 bases; junction bases outside the gene matches: 4. The CDR3 extends over 11 amino acids. CDR3 nucleotides: TGTGCCAGCAGTGCCACAGGGGTAGCTTTCTTT. Amino acids: CASSATGVAFF.

V and J are TRBV12-3 or TRBV12-4 and TRBJ2-7; the D is unclear. This CDR3 has 11 residues. V was shortened by 4 bases and J by 4 bases, with 5 bases between the two germline ends. The CDR3 DNA follows: TGTGCCAGCAGTTACGGGTACGAGCAGTACTTC. Translated, it gives CASSYGYEQYF.

A single count supports this clone. The chain has TRBV5-1 and TRBJ1-2; possibly TRBD1 for D (5 bases). From germline, CDR1 is SGHRS and CDR2 YFSETQ. Trimming shortened V by 0 bases and J by 8 bases, and 14 bases separated the two germline ends. The CDR3 has 14 residues. Here the CDR3 DNA reads TGCGCCAGCAGCTTGGAGCAGGGTAATATGGGCTACACCTTC. This sequence encodes CASSLEQGNMGYTF. Variable domain in full (rest from reference TRBV5-1 and TRBJ1-2): KAGVTQTPRYLIKTRGQQVTLSCSPISGHRSVSWYQQTPGQGLQFLFEYFSETQRNKGNFPGRFSGRQFSNSRSEMNVSTLELGDSALYLCASSLEQGNMGYTFGSGTRLTVV.

The J gene is TRBJ2-3, the V gene TRBV6-5; TRBD1 matches at 8 bases. The V and J ends lost 4 bases and 6 bases, in that order; junction bases with no gene match: 3. The length of the CDR3 is 13 residues. Germline CDR1 reads MNHEY; CDR2 reads SVGAGI. In DNA form, the CDR3 reads TGTGCCAGCAGTTCTTACAGGGGGGATACGCAGTATTTT. Translated, it gives CASSSYRGDTQYF.

The chain uses TRBV11-3 and TRBJ2-2; 14 bases are a match to TRBD2. The CDR3 is 17 amino acids. V lost 4 bases to trimming and J lost 7 bases; unmatched junction nucleotides: 8. The V gene's germline CDR1 is SGHNT and CDR2 YENEEA. The CDR3 sequence: CASSSRLAGGLRGELFF. The CDR3 coding sequence is TGTGCCAGCAGCTCCAGACTAGCGGGGGGGCTCCGCGGGGAGCTGTTTTTT.

This chain uses TRBV19 with TRBJ2-2, with 7 nucleotides matching TRBD2. Germline CDR1 LNHDA, CDR2 SQIVND (reference sequence). V was clipped by 7 bases and J by 5 bases; unmatched bases: 4. CDR3 size: 13 residues. The DNA of the CDR3 is TGTGCCAGTAAGACTAGCATGACCGGGGAGCTGTTTTTT. Translating gives CASKTSMTGELFF.

The CDR3 bases are TGCGCCAGCAGCTTGGGCCGAGGGACTAGCGAGTTTCCGGAAGATACGCAGTATTTT. It specifies CASSLGRGTSEFPEDTQYF. The V call is TRBV5-1, the J call TRBJ2-3, with 10 nucleotides matching TRBD2. The V segment lost 0 bases and the J segment 5 bases; nucleotides outside the gene matches: 15. There are 19 residues in the CDR3. Germline values: CDR1 SGHRS, CDR2 YFSETQ.

This chain connects TRBV27 to TRBJ2-1, with 9 bases fitting TRBD2. V lost 5 bases, J lost 6 bases, and 8 bases stayed unmatched. Germline CDR1 and CDR2: MNHEY and SMNVEV (reference sequence). The CDR3 is 15 residues long. Here the CDR3 DNA reads TGTGCCAGCAGTGATTTTCGCGGGGGGGGCAATGAGCAGTTCTTC. Its protein is CASSDFRGGGNEQFF.

The V and J genes are TRBV5-6 and TRBJ2-3; maybe TRBD2 (5 bases). V was trimmed by 4 bases and J by 1 base, leaving 13 bases between them. Germline CDR1 reads SGHDT; CDR2 reads YYEEEE. This CDR3 contains 15 residues. The CDR3 DNA is TGTGCCAGCAGCCGCATCGGGATTGGCACAGATACGCAGTATTTT. This gives the protein CASSRIGIGTDTQYF. Full variable domain (outside the CDR3, taken from reference TRBV5-6 and TRBJ2-3): DAGVTQSPTHLIKTRGQQVTLRCSPKSGHDTVSWYQQALGQGPQFIFQYYEEEERQRGNFPDRFSGHQFPNYSSELNVNALLLGDSALYLCASSRIGIGTDTQYFGPGTRLTVL.

J is TRBJ2-3 and V is TRBV5-1, with 11 bases fitting TRBD2. CDR1 and CDR2 from the germline V gene are SGHRS and YFSETQ. V shed 2 bases and J 5 bases; nucleotides not matched to a gene: 4. The CDR3 loop spans 15 amino acids. This CDR3 reads CASSFSGGAKDTQYF. The CDR3 DNA reads as TGCGCCAGCAGCTTTAGCGGGGGGGCCAAAGATACGCAGTATTTT.

This rearrangement joins TRBV7-8 to TRBJ2-1; TRBD1 aligns across 7 bases. CDR1 SGHVS and CDR2 FQNEAQ come from the germline V gene. The CDR3 contains 16 residues. V dropped 5 bases and J dropped 1; count of bases not matched to a gene: 8. CDR3 region: CASSLRQGGSYNEQFF. In DNA form, the CDR3 reads TGTGCCAGCAGCCTTCGACAGGGTGGGTCCTACAATGAGCAGTTCTTC.

V is TRBV5-1 and J is TRBJ1-4, with D perhaps TRBD1 (6 bases). V was trimmed by 7 bases and J by 6 bases, leaving 19 bases between them. CDR1 and CDR2 from the germline V gene are SGHRS and YFSETQ. The CDR3 loop spans 15 amino acids. The CDR3 loop reads CASQPRGWSDEKLFF. The CDR3 DNA is TGCGCCAGCCAACCAAGGGGGTGGTCGGATGAAAAACTGTTTTTT.

The chain carries TRBV10-3 and TRBJ2-7; the D gene is possibly TRBD1 (6 bases). V was clipped by 7 bases and J by 4 bases, with 17 bases between them. Germline loops: CDR1 ENHRY, CDR2 SYGVKD. This CDR3 has 14 amino acids. As DNA, the CDR3 is TGTGCCATCATTGTGGATGGGGGCTCGTACGAGCAGTACTTC. As protein: CAIIVDGGSYEQYF.

This sequence joins TRBV7-2 and TRBJ2-7; 9 bases fit TRBD1. CDR1 and CDR2 from the germline V gene are SGHTA and FQGNSA. The ends lost 2 bases at V and 2 bases at J; junction bases unmatched: 1. The CDR3 spans 14 residues. The CDR3 loop is CASSLRQGAYEQYF. The CDR3 DNA follows: TGTGCCAGCAGCTTAAGACAGGGGGCCTACGAGCAGTACTTC.

This clone appeared a few times. This sequence joins TRBV7-9 and TRBJ2-2, with D unresolved. The germline V gene has CDR1 SEHNR and CDR2 FQNEAQ (reference sequence). The ends were cut back, 6 bases at V and 2 bases at J, with 4 bases in the middle. This CDR3 spans 12 amino acids. CDR3 in amino acids: CASSPNTGELFF. The CDR3 bases are TGTGCCAGCAGTCCAAACACCGGGGAGCTGTTTTTT.

The J gene is TRBJ1-2, the V gene TRBV6-2 or TRBV6-3; D gene ambiguous. V was trimmed by 0 bases and J by 4 bases, leaving 12 bases between them. The germline V gene has CDR1 MNHEY and CDR2 SVGEGT. CDR3 length: 15 residues. The CDR3 reads CASSYSIRGIYGYTF. The CDR3 DNA is TGTGCCAGCAGTTACTCTATTCGGGGAATCTATGGCTACACCTTC.

V and J are TRBV15 and TRBJ2-4, with D possibly matching TRBD2 (6 bases). The CDR3 totals 17 residues. Germline lookup yields CDR1 LNHNV and CDR2 YYDKDF (reference sequence). Trimming pared 0 bases from V and 3 bases from J, leaving 15 bases between. The CDR3 coding sequence is TGTGCCACCAGCAGAGAAGGGTGGGGGGATCGCAAAAACATTCAGTACTTC. Its protein is CATSREGWGDRKNIQYF.

V is TRBV5-1 and J is TRBJ1-1; D might be TRBD1 (6 bases). Deletions cut 4 bases from V and 5 bases from J, with 27 bases between. This CDR3 spans 18 amino acids. Germline-derived CDR1 and CDR2 are SGHRS and YFSETQ. CDR3 residues: CASSAGVSGGGVYTEAFF. The CDR3 DNA reads TGCGCCAGCAGCGCGGGGGTGAGCGGGGGCGGTGTGTATACTGAAGCTTTCTTT.

The CDR3 here is CASSLAGAGETQYF. The CDR3 DNA reads TGTGCCAGCAGCCTCGCGGGGGCCGGAGAGACCCAGTACTTC. V usage is TRBV5-4 and J usage is TRBJ2-5, with a weak D call TRBD2 (7 bases). There are 14 residues in the CDR3. The ends were cut back, 4 bases at V and 4 bases at J, with 14 bases in the middle. Germline CDR1 and CDR2: SGHNT and YYREEE (reference sequence).

This clone occurred a few times. V and J are TRBV27 and TRBJ2-3, with a possible D match to TRBD2 (7 bases). With 4 bases removed from V and 2 bases from J, the gap between germline ends came to 16 bases. The CDR3 is 16 amino acids. Germline V gene lookup returns CDR1 MNHEY and CDR2 SMNVEV (reference sequence). This CDR3 reads CASSYLRGGSTDTQYF. CDR3 sequence (DNA): TGTGCCAGCAGTTACCTTCGCGGGGGCTCCACAGATACGCAGTATTTT.

This chain links TRBV7-9 with TRBJ2-1; D call uncertain. The CDR3 has 14 residues. Trimming left V 2 bases short and J 2 bases short, with 7 bases between. Germline CDR1 is SEHNR and CDR2 is FQNEAQ (reference sequence). CDR3 amino acids: CASSLFSAYNEQFF. The CDR3 nucleotides are TGTGCCAGCAGCTTATTCTCGGCCTACAATGAGCAGTTCTTC. Full variable domain (rest looked up from reference TRBV7-9 and TRBJ2-1): DTGVSQNPRHKITKRGQNVTFRCDPISEHNRLYWYRQTLGQGPEFLTYFQNEAQLEKSRLLSDRFSAERPKGSFSTLEIQRTEQGDSAMYLCASSLFSAYNEQFFGPGTRLTVL.

This clone has just one count. V and J are TRBV24-1 and TRBJ1-6; D perhaps matches TRBD1 (6 bases). CDR1 and CDR2 (germline): KGHDR, SFDVKD. V lost 9 bases to trimming and J lost 6 bases, with 17 bases between them. This CDR3 comprises 15 residues. CDR3 in DNA: TGTGCCACCGAAGCCCCAACAGGGCCTAATTCACCCCTCCACTTT. Its protein is CATEAPTGPNSPLHF.

The CDR3 loop reads CAINLWDYPNEQFF. The CDR3 coding sequence is TGTGCCATCAACCTCTGGGACTATCCCAATGAGCAGTTCTTC. The rearrangement links TRBV7-8 to TRBJ2-1, with 7 bases fitting TRBD2. The CDR3 is made up of 14 amino acids. Germline loops: CDR1 SGHVS, CDR2 FQNEAQ. V was clipped by 10 bases and J by 6 bases; unmatched bases: 12.